Sequencing of this T cell receptor beta chain was carried out in a study of blood T cell repertoires in COVID-19. TCRdb keeps only in-frame clones here, not all; method: immunoSEQ multiplex PCR. Here the sample spans some 120,000 clones, about 86% being singletons. CDR3 length: 12 residues. Looked up from germline, CDR1 is SNHLY and CDR2 is FYNNEI. J was trimmed by 8 bases and V by 8 bases; bases with no gene match: 5. V and J are TRBV2 and TRBJ1-3, with 8 bases lining up with TRBD1. Sequencing used peripheral blood. The TCR originated in a woman aged 45-65 years with acute or convalescent COVID-19. The CDR3 nucleotides read TGTGCCAGCCGGGACAGGCGAGACACCATATATTTT. It translates to CASRDRRDTIYF.